The sequence of this T cell receptor beta chain was determined in a study of T cell responses to AZD1222 COVID-19 vaccine. Overall study findings and caveats: Donors were chiefly white British, with a greater number of females, and clonal diversity was perhaps underestimated. Increased Spike-specific TCR breadth and depth were observed after two AZD1222 doses. Repertoire sampling was restricted to post-peak T cell response timepoints. Dominant CD4 TCR responses targeted spike regions 160-218 and 743-854.

The method was immunoSEQ multiplex PCR; TCRdb's version includes in-frame clones alone and lacks a portion of them. This table has about 180,000 clones, 88% appearing once. A note on this clone: Its specificity is unknown.

The trim removed 3 bases at V and 4 bases at J, leaving 5 bases unmatched. Germline loops: CDR1 SGDLS, CDR2 YYNGEE. The CDR3 loop spans 15 amino acids. Specimen: peripheral blood, collected 28 days after the second AZD1222 dose. The J gene is TRBJ2-3, the V gene TRBV9; 10 positions agree with TRBD1. This TCR was sampled from an adult who received the AZD1222 COVID-19 vaccine. CDR3 sequence reads: CASSARDRGPDTQYF. CDR3 in DNA: TGTGCCAGCAGCGCCCGGGACAGGGGACCAGATACGCAGTATTTT.